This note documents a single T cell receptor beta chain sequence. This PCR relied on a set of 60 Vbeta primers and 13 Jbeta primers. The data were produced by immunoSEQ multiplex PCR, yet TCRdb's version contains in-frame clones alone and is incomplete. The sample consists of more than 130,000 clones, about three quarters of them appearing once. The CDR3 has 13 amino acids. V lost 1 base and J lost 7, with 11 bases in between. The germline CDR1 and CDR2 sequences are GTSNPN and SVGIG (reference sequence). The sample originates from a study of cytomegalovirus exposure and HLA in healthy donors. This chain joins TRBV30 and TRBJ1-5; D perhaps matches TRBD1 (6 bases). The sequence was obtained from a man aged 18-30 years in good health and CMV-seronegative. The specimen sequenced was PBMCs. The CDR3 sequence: CAWSGGGRQPQHF. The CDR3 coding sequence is TGTGCCTGGAGTGGGGGGGGCCGACAGCCCCAGCATTTT.